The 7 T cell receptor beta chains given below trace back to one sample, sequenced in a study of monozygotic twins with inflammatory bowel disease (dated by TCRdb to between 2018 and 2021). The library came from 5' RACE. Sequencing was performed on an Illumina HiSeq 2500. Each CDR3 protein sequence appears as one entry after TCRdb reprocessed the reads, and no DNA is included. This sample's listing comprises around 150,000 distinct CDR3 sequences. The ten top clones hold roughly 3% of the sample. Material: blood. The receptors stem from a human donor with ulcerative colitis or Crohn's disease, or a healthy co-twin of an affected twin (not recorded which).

CDR3 amino acids: CASSGPGLAGGPWANVLTF. V gene TRBV6-1 combines with J gene TRBJ2-6; TCRdb calls TRBD2, which cannot be checked without DNA. Per germline, CDR1 MNHNS and CDR2 SASEGT. The CDR3 sequence is 19 residues long.

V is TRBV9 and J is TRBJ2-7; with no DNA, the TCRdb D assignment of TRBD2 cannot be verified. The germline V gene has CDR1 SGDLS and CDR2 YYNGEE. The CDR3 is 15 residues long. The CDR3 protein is CASSVGTSGSYEQYF.

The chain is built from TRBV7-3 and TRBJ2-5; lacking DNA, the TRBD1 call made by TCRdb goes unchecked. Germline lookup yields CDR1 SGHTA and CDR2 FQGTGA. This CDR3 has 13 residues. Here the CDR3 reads CASSLDRKETQYF. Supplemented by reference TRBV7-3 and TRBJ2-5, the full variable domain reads GAGVSQTPSNKVTEKGKYVELRCDPISGHTALYWYRQSLGQGPEFLIYFQGTGAADDSGLPNDRFFAVRPEGSVSTLKIQRTERGDSAVYLCASSLDRKETQYFGPGTRLLVL.

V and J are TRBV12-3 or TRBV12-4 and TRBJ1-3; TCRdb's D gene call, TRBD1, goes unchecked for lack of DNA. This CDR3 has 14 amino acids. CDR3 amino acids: CASSYQGAGNTIYF.

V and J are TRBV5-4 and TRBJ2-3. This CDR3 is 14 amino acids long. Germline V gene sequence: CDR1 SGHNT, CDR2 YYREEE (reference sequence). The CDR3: CASSLWASTDTQYF. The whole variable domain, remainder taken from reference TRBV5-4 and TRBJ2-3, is ETGVTQSPTHLIKTRGQQVTLRCSSQSGHNTVSWYQQALGQGPQFIFQYYREEENGRGNFPPRFSGLQFPNYSSELNVNALELDDSALYLCASSLWASTDTQYFGPGTRLTVL.

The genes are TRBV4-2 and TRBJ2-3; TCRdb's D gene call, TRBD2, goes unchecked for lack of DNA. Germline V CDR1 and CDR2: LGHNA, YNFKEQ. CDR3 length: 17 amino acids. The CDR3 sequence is CASSNLAGGFLTDTQYF.

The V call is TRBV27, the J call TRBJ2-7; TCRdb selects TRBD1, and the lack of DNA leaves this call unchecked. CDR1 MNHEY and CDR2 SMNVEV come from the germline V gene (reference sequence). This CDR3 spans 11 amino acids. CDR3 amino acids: CASKGVGEQYF.